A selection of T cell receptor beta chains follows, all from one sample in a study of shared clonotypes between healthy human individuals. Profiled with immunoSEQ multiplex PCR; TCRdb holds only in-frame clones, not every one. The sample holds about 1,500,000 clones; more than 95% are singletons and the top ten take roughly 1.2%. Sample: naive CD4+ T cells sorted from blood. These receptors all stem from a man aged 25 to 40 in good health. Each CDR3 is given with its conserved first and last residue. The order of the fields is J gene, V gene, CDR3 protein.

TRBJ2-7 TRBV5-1 CASSLGTAIYEQYF
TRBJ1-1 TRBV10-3 CATSGAARAPEAFF
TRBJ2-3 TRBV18 CASSPAPGPILSTDTQYF
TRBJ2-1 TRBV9 CASSVGGGRSYNEQFF
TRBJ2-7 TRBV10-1 CASRPGVDLDEQYF
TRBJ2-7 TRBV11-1 CASSLGNLFYEQYF
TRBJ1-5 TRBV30 CAWSGGLNQPQHF
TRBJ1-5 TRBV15 CATGTDFNQPQHF
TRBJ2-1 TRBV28 CASSYTGSYNEQFF
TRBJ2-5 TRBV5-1 CASSLAETQYF
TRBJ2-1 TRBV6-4 CASKQIPGLRNEQFF
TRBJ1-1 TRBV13 CATEFRGVDTEAFF
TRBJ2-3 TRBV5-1 CASSLAGESTDTQYF
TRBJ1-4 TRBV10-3 CAISPDRVANEKLFF
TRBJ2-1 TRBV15 CATSRGGTESRNEQFF
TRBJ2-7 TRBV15 CATSRDKRQGGSDEQYF
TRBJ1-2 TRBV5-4 CASSLVGTGALSDYGYTF
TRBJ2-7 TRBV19 CASSVEASGSSYEQYF
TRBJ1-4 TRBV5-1 CASSLGQGGEKLFF
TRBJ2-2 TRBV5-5 CASSLEGARSGELFF
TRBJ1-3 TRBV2 CASSTDSFYSGNTIYF
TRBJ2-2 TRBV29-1 CSVRVSNTGELFF
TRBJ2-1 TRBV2 CASSLKTNYNEQFF
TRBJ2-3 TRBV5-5 CASSLSGGEDTQYF
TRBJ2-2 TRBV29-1 CSVDTSASGELFF
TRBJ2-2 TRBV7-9 CASSLRAGANTGELFF
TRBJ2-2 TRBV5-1 CASSLGTATPGELFF
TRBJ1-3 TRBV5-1 CASSQTGTGRGNTIYF
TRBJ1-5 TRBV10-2 CASTDRANQPQHF
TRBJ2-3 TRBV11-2 CASSSRSGFTDTQYF
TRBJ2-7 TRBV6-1 CASSGLLSGEQYF